This paragraph covers one T cell receptor beta chain sequence. Antigen: not known. The record originates from a study of CD8+CD57+ T cells in acquired aplastic anemia. Study as a whole: On average, sorted CD4+ and CD8+ cells gave around 3.3 ug of DNA. Overall study results and limits: Researchers report that 25 to 35 CD8+ CDR3 sequences appeared in both patients and controls. Between patients and controls, CD8+ Simpson's diversity did not vary significantly.

The germline CDR1 and CDR2 sequences are LNHNV and YYDKDF (reference sequence). CDR3 size: 16 residues. V lost 5 bases to trimming and J lost 3 bases; unmatched junction nucleotides: 11. Profiling that covered TCR beta VDJ and CDR3 relied on genomic DNA as its template. Using its own MiXCR run on the reads, TCRdb lists one record per CDR3 protein. The table has approximately 98,000 distinct CDR3 sequences, about half seen once. The clonotype comes from a human donor in good health, serving as a control. Sequenced material: sorted CD4+, CD8+, or CD8+CD57+ T cells (not recorded which) from PBMCs. The chain carries TRBV15 and TRBJ1-2, with 8 bases matching TRBD1. The CDR3 sequence: CATSRGGTGPDYGYTF. The CDR3 coding sequence is TGTGCCACCAGCCGAGGGGGGACAGGCCCTGACTATGGCTACACCTTC.